This T cell receptor (beta chain) originates from a study of neoadjuvant anti-PD-1 for oral cavity cancer. Time point reported: after neoadjuvant nivolumab, at surgical resection. With 3 bases removed from V and 2 bases from J, the gap between germline ends came to 17 bases. The CDR3 consists of 16 residues. Germline values: CDR1 SGHNT, CDR2 YYREEE (reference sequence). TCRdb's table, derived via immunoSEQ multiplex PCR, lists solely in-frame clones and lacks some. The data hold around 67,000 clones, with approximately 87% observed a single time. The clonotype was recovered from a person aged 35-79 years with oral cavity squamous cell carcinoma. This chain uses TRBV5-4 with TRBJ1-2; D is perhaps TRBD1 (6 bases). The source was PBMCs, collected after nivolumab (anti-PD-1) treatment. The CDR3 sequence: CASSSTVDRLNYGYTF. CDR3 DNA: TGTGCCAGCAGCTCAACAGTGGACAGACTGAACTATGGCTACACCTTC.